This TCR beta chain emerged from a study of blood T cells in healthy people across ages. Looking at the study overall: About one barcoded beta molecule per two T cells was the capture yield of template switching.

With a J-beta primer mix and a sample-barcoded 5' primer, a second PCR ran about 7 to 12 cycles. TCRdb reprocessed the 5' RACE reads with MiXCR, giving one entry per CDR3 protein. The sample contains about 830,000 distinct CDR3 sequences, approximately 59% of which appear only once. Broader study findings: PBMCs that were unsorted prevented a conclusive naive versus antigen-experienced comparison. Naive CD4+ cell counts and diversity both ran higher in long-lived than in aged donors. No one knew whether donors had CMV, which possibly confounded expanded clonotype changes.

For this clonotype: Its antigen is not identified.

V lost 1 base to trimming and J lost 7 bases; unmatched junction nucleotides: 14. The CDR3 has 18 residues. Looked up from germline, CDR1 is SEHNR and CDR2 is FQNEAQ (reference sequence). Sample: blood. This chain joins TRBV7-9 and TRBJ2-1; TRBD2 matches at 9 bases. The sequence was obtained from a man aged 25 to 40 in good health. The CDR3, as DNA: TGTGCCAGCAGCTTAGAACAGATATTTAGCGGGGGCGGGAATGAGCAGTTCTTC. It specifies CASSLEQIFSGGGNEQFF. Based on the CDR3 plus reference TRBV7-9 and TRBJ2-1, the full variable domain is DTGVSQNPRHKITKRGQNVTFRCDPISEHNRLYWYRQTLGQGPEFLTYFQNEAQLEKSRLLSDRFSAERPKGSFSTLEIQRTEQGDSAMYLCASSLEQIFSGGGNEQFFGPGTRLTVL.